A single sample gave rise to the 20 T cell receptor beta chains below, sequenced in a study of blood T cells in healthy people across ages. A J-beta primer mix and a sample-barcoded 5' primer were used in a second PCR of about 7 to 12 cycles. Each CDR3 protein gets one entry after TCRdb re-called the 5' RACE reads with MiXCR. The repertoire holds about 720,000 distinct CDR3 sequences, with 22% as singletons. The specimen sequenced was blood. The receptor set was obtained from a man aged 65 to 79 in good health.

This clonotype was seen a few times. In nucleotides, the CDR3 is TGTGCCAGCAGCTTACGACGAGCCCTTGACACAGATACGCAGTATTTT. The encoded protein is CASSLRRALDTDTQYF. The V gene is TRBV7-2, the J gene TRBJ2-3, with D unclear. The CDR3 spans 16 residues. Germline V gene sequence: CDR1 SGHTA, CDR2 FQGNSA. V was shortened by 2 bases and J by 2 bases, with 14 bases between the two germline ends.

The chain couples TRBV6-5 to TRBJ2-3; D is uncertain. The V end was cut by 6 bases, the J end by 1 base, with 20 bases between. The CDR3 sequence is 17 residues long. Germline assignment: CDR1 MNHEY and CDR2 SVGAGI. The CDR3 here is CASRLRTSSVGTDTQYF. The CDR3 DNA is TGTGCCAGCAGACTCCGCACATCCTCGGTGGGCACAGATACGCAGTATTTT.

The rearrangement joins TRBV20-1 to TRBJ1-1, with 9 bases identical to TRBD1. J was trimmed by 5 bases and V by 2 bases; bases with no gene match: 3. The CDR3 runs to 13 residues. Germline V lookup: CDR1 DFQATT, CDR2 SNEGSKA (reference sequence). The DNA for the CDR3 is TGCAGTGCTAGAAGACAGGGGGGGACTGAAGCTTTCTTT. The encoded protein is CSARRQGGTEAFF.

The chain recombines TRBV20-1 with TRBJ1-2, with D uncertain. The germline V and J ends were trimmed by 6 bases and 0 bases, with 17 bases remaining between them. There are 15 residues in the CDR3. Germline V gene sequence: CDR1 DFQATT, CDR2 SNEGSKA (reference sequence). The CDR3 nucleotides are TGCAGTGCCCCAAGTGGGCCAAACCCTAACTATGGCTACACCTTC. Translated, it gives CSAPSGPNPNYGYTF.

The V gene is TRBV5-1, the J gene TRBJ2-5; the match to TRBD2 covers 12 bases. The CDR3 contains 15 residues. V lost 4 bases and J lost 2; bases outside the gene matches: 3. Germline CDR1 is SGHRS and CDR2 is YFSETQ. As DNA, the CDR3 is TGCGCCAGCAGCATCGGACTAGCGGGACAAGAGACCCAGTACTTC. Amino acid sequence: CASSIGLAGQETQYF.

The rearrangement uses TRBV28 and TRBJ1-3; D not certain. CDR3 length: 14 residues. Trimming pared 3 bases from V and 4 bases from J, leaving 10 bases between. The V gene's germline CDR1 is MDHEN and CDR2 SYDVKM. CDR3 bases: TGTGCCAGCAGTTTTAATGGGTGGGGAAACACCATATATTTT. This codes for CASSFNGWGNTIYF. The whole variable domain, remainder taken from reference TRBV28 and TRBJ1-3, is DVKVTQSSRYLVKRTGEKVFLECVQDMDHENMFWYRQDPGLGLRLIYFSYDVKMKEKGDIPEGYSVSREKKERFSLILESASTNQTSMYLCASSFNGWGNTIYFGEGSWLTVV.

This clonotype was detected only a few times. The J gene is TRBJ2-5, the V gene TRBV7-3, with 10 bases aligning to TRBD2. Judging by the DNA end, TRBJ2-1 fits better; the J call may be wrong. The CDR3 runs 16 residues. Per the germline V gene, CDR1 is SGHTA and CDR2 is FQGTGA. The CDR3 spells CASTHRELAGVNEQFF. The CDR3 DNA follows: TGTGCCAGCACCCACCGGGAGCTAGCGGGAGTTAATGAGCAGTTCTTC.

This clonotype was observed a few times. The J gene is TRBJ1-2, the V gene TRBV7-8; D remains ambiguous. Trimming took 4 bases from V and 0 from J, leaving 6 bases between them. CDR3 length equals 13 residues. CDR1 and CDR2 (germline): SGHVS, FQNEAQ. CDR3 loop: CASSSRSNYGYTF. The CDR3 coding sequence is TGTGCCAGCAGCTCCCGGTCTAACTATGGCTACACCTTC.

V gene TRBV14 combines with J gene TRBJ2-5; D is unresolved. The last part of the DNA fits TRBJ2-1 better; the J call may be wrong. The CDR3 extends over 17 amino acids. Germline V gene lookup returns CDR1 SGHDN and CDR2 FVKESK. This CDR3 reads CASSPPHVPALYNEQFF. The CDR3 DNA follows: TGTGCCAGCAGCCCACCGCATGTGCCCGCTCTGTACAATGAGCAGTTCTTC.

A few counts support this clonotype. The V and J genes are TRBV7-3 and TRBJ2-1; D unresolved. Trimming stripped 0 bases from V and 4 bases from J, with 4 bases between. The CDR3 runs 13 residues. From germline, CDR1 is SGHTA and CDR2 FQGTGA. CDR3 sequence (DNA): TGTGCCAGCAGCTTAACCCCATACAATGAGCAGTTCTTC. It is translated as CASSLTPYNEQFF.

This clonotype was detected many times. The gene calls are TRBV3-1 and TRBJ2-7; possible D gene TRBD2, 5 bases. V lost 5 bases, J lost 7 bases, and 18 bases lay in between. Per the germline V gene, CDR1 is LGHDT and CDR2 is YNNKEL (reference sequence). The length of the CDR3 is 14 residues. The CDR3 DNA sequence: TGTGCCAGCAGCTTTTTTGGAGGCCTACGAGAGCAGTACTTC. It yields the protein CASSFFGGLREQYF.

This chain uses TRBV5-1 with TRBJ1-1; D not certain. V was cut by 4 bases and J by 1 base, with 8 bases left in between. The CDR3 consists of 13 residues. CDR1 and CDR2 from the germline V gene are SGHRS and YFSETQ. Written as DNA, the CDR3 is TGCGCCAGCAGCCAATCAGGGAACACTGAAGCTTTCTTT. Translating it yields CASSQSGNTEAFF.

This clonotype was seen a few times. The chain employs TRBV5-1 and TRBJ1-1; no definite D call. CDR3 length: 13 residues. V was pared by 1 base and J by 7 bases, with 11 bases between. Germline loops: CDR1 SGHRS, CDR2 YFSETQ. CDR3 protein: CASSLNLGSEAFF. DNA of the CDR3: TGCGCCAGCAGCTTGAATTTGGGCAGTGAAGCTTTCTTT.

This clonotype was counted between two and nine times. V and J are TRBV12-3 or TRBV12-4 and TRBJ1-5, with 7 bases lining up with TRBD1. The CDR3 loop spans 14 amino acids. Germline trimming cut 6 bases from V and 3 bases from J; bases unmatched to any gene: 5. For the CDR3, the DNA is TGTGCCAGCAGGCGTCAGGGGGTCAATCAGCCCCAGCATTTT. Amino acid sequence: CASRRQGVNQPQHF.

Only a few counts were recorded for this clonotype. At one end, the junction sequence differs from germline, possibly due to a read error. CDR3 DNA: TGTGTCAGCAGCCAAGGGCTAGGAGGAACCTCGAACACTGAAGCTTTCTTT. This sequence encodes CVSSQGLGGTSNTEAFF. This sequence joins TRBV4-2 and TRBJ1-1, with D uncertain. CDR3 size: 17 residues. Germline V gene sequence: CDR1 LGHNA, CDR2 YNFKEQ.

This clonotype has a handful of counts. V usage is TRBV3-1 and J usage is TRBJ1-2, with unresolved D. The V gene lost 0 bases and the J gene lost 3 bases, with 11 bases spanning the gap. Germline V gives CDR1 LGHDT, CDR2 YNNKEL (reference sequence). This CDR3 contains 15 residues. The CDR3 DNA reads as TGTGCCAGCAGCCAAGATCTTCAAGGGTACTATGGCTACACCTTC. Its protein is CASSQDLQGYYGYTF.

Comments on this clonotype: At one of its ends the junction is not consistent with the germline gene, which may arise from a read error. The J gene is TRBJ1-2, the V gene TRBV19; D unclear. Germline values: CDR1 LNHDA, CDR2 SQIVND (reference sequence). The CDR3 length is 15 residues. DNA for the CDR3: TGTGCCAGTAGTATGGCATCGGACGCCAAGTATGTCTACACCTTC. Encoded protein: CASSMASDAKYVYTF.

This clonotype occurred a few times. The chain couples TRBV5-6 to TRBJ2-4, with 8 bases fitting TRBD1. J lost 3 bases, V lost 4 bases, and 9 bases had no gene match. There are 16 residues in the CDR3. From germline, CDR1 is SGHDT and CDR2 YYEEEE. CDR3 coding DNA: TGTGCCAGCAGCCTCCAGGGGGCAGTCGTCAAAAACATTCAGTACTTC. Translation gives CASSLQGAVVKNIQYF.

This clonotype came up a few times. This chain links TRBV15 with TRBJ1-4; D is unresolved. Germline V gene lookup returns CDR1 LNHNV and CDR2 YYDKDF (reference sequence). CDR3 length equals 15 residues. Deletions cut 3 bases from V and 3 bases from J, with 11 bases between. In nucleotides, the CDR3 is TGTGCCACCAGCAGGAATAATCAGGCTAATGAAAAACTGTTTTTT. This gives the protein CATSRNNQANEKLFF.

This chain uses TRBV20-1 with TRBJ2-7, with TRBD1 matching over 8 bases. This CDR3 region has 12 residues. The germline gives CDR1 DFQATT, CDR2 SNEGSKA (reference sequence). As DNA, the CDR3 is TGCAGCGGACAGGGCGCCTCCTACGAGCAGTACTTC. Translated: CSGQGASYEQYF.